The 30 T cell receptor beta chains given below trace back to one sample, sequenced in a study of blood T cell repertoires in COVID-19. Some clones are missing from TCRdb's copy, which holds only in-frame ones; the method was immunoSEQ multiplex PCR. This sample has some 180,000 clones, with 88% found just once. Sequenced: peripheral blood. The receptors were sampled from a man in his forties or fifties who had recovered from COVID-19.

The chain combines TRBV6-2 or TRBV6-3 with TRBJ2-7, with D tentatively TRBD2 (6 bases). V was clipped by 0 bases and J by 7 bases, with 13 bases between them. This CDR3 is 14 amino acids long. Per the germline V gene, CDR1 is MNHEY and CDR2 is SVGEGT. DNA for the CDR3: TGTGCCAGCAGTTACTCGGGAGGATTAGGGGAGCAGTACTTC. Translated: CASSYSGGLGEQYF.

The chain links TRBV5-1 to TRBJ1-1, with D possibly TRBD1 on 6 matching bases. With 0 bases removed from V and 8 bases from J, the gap between germline ends came to 17 bases. The CDR3 contains 15 residues. CDR1 SGHRS and CDR2 YFSETQ come from the germline V gene. This chain's CDR3 is CASSLVGAGNLEAFF. DNA for the CDR3: TGCGCCAGCAGCTTGGTGGGGGCCGGGAACCTCGAAGCTTTCTTT.

This clone has only one observation. This sequence joins TRBV30 and TRBJ1-2; 9 bases are shared with TRBD1. This CDR3 has 14 residues. CDR1 and CDR2 from the germline V gene are GTSNPN and SVGIG (reference sequence). Unmatched junction bases numbered 9, after V lost 3 bases and J lost 7 bases. CDR3: CAWSKSGTGFGYTF. CDR3 coding DNA: TGTGCCTGGAGCAAATCCGGGACAGGGTTTGGCTACACCTTC.

The chain combines TRBV28 with TRBJ1-6, with a tentative D call TRBD1 (5 bases). Trimming stripped 6 bases from V and 7 bases from J, with 16 bases between. CDR1 is MDHEN, CDR2 SYDVKM, per germline. The CDR3 extends over 15 amino acids. In DNA form, the CDR3 reads TGTGCCAGCAGCCCCGACGACAGCCAAAATTCACCCCTCCACTTT. It is translated as CASSPDDSQNSPLHF.

The rearrangement uses TRBV7-2 and TRBJ2-4, with 9 bases fitting TRBD1. This CDR3 region has 15 residues. V gave up 1 base and J gave up 6 bases; unmatched junction bases: 4. Germline V gene data show CDR1 as SGHTA and CDR2 as FQGNSA. The CDR3 here is CASSLGGTGRNIQYF. CDR3 sequence (DNA): TGTGCCAGCAGCTTAGGAGGGACAGGGAGAAACATTCAGTACTTC.

The chain recombines TRBV27 with TRBJ1-4; tentatively, D is TRBD1 (5 bases). V dropped 3 bases and J dropped 5 bases, with 13 bases sitting between them. CDR1 is MNHEY and CDR2 is SMNVEV in the germline V gene (reference sequence). The CDR3 contains 15 residues. The CDR3 here is CASSLGGLLNEKLFF. In nucleotides, the CDR3 is TGTGCCAGCAGTTTGGGGGGACTCTTGAATGAAAAACTGTTTTTT. Full variable domain (outside the CDR3, taken from reference TRBV27 and TRBJ1-4): EAQVTQNPRYLITVTGKKLTVTCSQNMNHEYMSWYRQDPGLGLRQIYYSMNVEVTDKGDVPEGYKVSRKEKRNFPLILESPSPNQTSLYFCASSLGGLLNEKLFFGSGTQLSVL.

CDR3 protein: CASSLSNSDITYEQYF. Here the CDR3 DNA reads TGTGCCAGCAGTCTCTCAAATTCGGACATCACCTACGAGCAGTACTTC. The chain carries TRBV27 and TRBJ2-7; the D gene is possibly TRBD1 (5 bases). In germline, CDR1 is MNHEY, CDR2 SMNVEV (reference sequence). The germline V and J ends were trimmed by 5 bases and 2 bases, with 19 bases remaining between them. The CDR3 runs to 16 residues.

Only a few counts were recorded for this clone. This specimen includes other DNA sequences encoding the same CDR3. The chain carries TRBV20-1 and TRBJ2-3; no reliable D call. The CDR3 sequence is 11 residues long. The germline V and J ends were trimmed by 5 bases and 2 bases, with 5 bases remaining between them. Germline values: CDR1 DFQATT, CDR2 SNEGSKA (reference sequence). CDR3 DNA sequence: TGCAGTGCTCGACTCACAGATACGCAGTATTTT. It encodes CSARLTDTQYF.

The chain recombines TRBV6-6 with TRBJ1-1; the match to TRBD1 covers 7 bases. Looked up from germline, CDR1 is MNHNY and CDR2 is SVGAGI (reference sequence). The CDR3 loop spans 18 amino acids. V was clipped by 5 bases and J by 0 bases; unmatched bases: 15. CDR3 amino acids: CASSLTTPGTAMNTEAFF. The CDR3 DNA is TGTGCCAGCAGTCTCACAACACCCGGGACAGCCATGAACACTGAAGCTTTCTTT.

V and J are TRBV7-8 and TRBJ2-7, with 7 bases lining up with TRBD1. The CDR3 is 15 residues long. The germline gives CDR1 SGHVS, CDR2 FQNEAQ. Germline trimming cut 5 bases from V and 6 bases from J; bases unmatched to any gene: 13. The CDR3 region has the DNA TGTGCCAGCAGCGTTACAGGGGCCAGTGGTGGCGAGCAGTACTTC. Protein sequence: CASSVTGASGGEQYF.

The chain employs TRBV19 and TRBJ1-5; 7 nucleotides match TRBD1. CDR1 and CDR2 from the germline V gene are LNHDA and SQIVND (reference sequence). V was pared by 7 bases and J by 0 bases, with 15 bases of the junction left unmatched. The CDR3 consists of 18 residues. CDR3 residues: CASNPGQTNPYSNQPQHF. The CDR3 DNA reads as TGTGCCAGTAACCCGGGACAGACCAACCCTTATAGCAATCAGCCCCAGCATTTT.

This CDR3 is CASSSRTVNTGELFF. In DNA form, the CDR3 reads TGTGCCAGCAGTTCCCGGACAGTCAACACCGGGGAGCTGTTTTTT. The V gene is TRBV6-5, the J gene TRBJ2-2, with a weak D call TRBD1 (6 bases). The germline V gene has CDR1 MNHEY and CDR2 SVGAGI. The V and J ends lost 4 bases and 2 bases respectively, with 11 bases between them. This CDR3 spans 15 amino acids.

This chain links TRBV7-2 with TRBJ2-4; possibly TRBD1 for D (5 bases). The CDR3 consists of 12 residues. V was trimmed by 5 bases and J by 15 bases, leaving 17 bases between them. Germline V gives CDR1 SGHTA, CDR2 FQGNSA. The DNA of the CDR3 is TGTGCCAGCAGCACAGGCGGCGGTCGGTCGTACTTC. Protein product: CASSTGGGRSYF.

The chain has TRBV10-3 and TRBJ2-3; TRBD2 matches 9 bases. CDR3 length: 16 residues. J was trimmed by 4 bases and V by 4 bases; bases with no gene match: 9. Per the germline V gene, CDR1 is ENHRY and CDR2 is SYGVKD. The CDR3 DNA follows: TGTGCCATCAGTGCCAATGGGGGACTAGCTTCAGATACGCAGTATTTT. Its translation: CAISANGGLASDTQYF.

The genes are TRBV6-5 and TRBJ1-2; D is possibly TRBD1 (6 bases). Germline-derived CDR1 and CDR2 are MNHEY and SVGAGI. The CDR3 has 13 amino acids. Trimming took 2 bases from V and 9 from J, leaving 13 bases between them. CDR3 in amino acids: CASSYHQQGSYTF. In DNA, the CDR3 is TGTGCCAGCAGTTACCACCAACAGGGTAGCTACACCTTC.

V is TRBV19 and J is TRBJ2-1; D is uncertain. The germline V gene has CDR1 LNHDA and CDR2 SQIVND (reference sequence). Trimming took off 5 bases at V and 5 bases at J, with 4 bases between the two ends. The length of the CDR3 is 11 residues. In DNA, the CDR3 is TGTGCCAGTAGTCTTCACAATGAGCAGTTCTTC. Its protein product is CASSLHNEQFF.

The chain combines TRBV28 with TRBJ1-3; D unclear. This CDR3 is 15 amino acids long. Trimming took off 6 bases at V and 0 bases at J, with 12 bases between the two ends. Per the germline V gene, CDR1 is MDHEN and CDR2 is SYDVKM. The CDR3 loop reads CASRGGLHSGNTIYF. The CDR3 region has the DNA TGTGCCAGCAGGGGCGGACTTCACTCTGGAAACACCATATATTTT.

The genes are TRBV5-1 and TRBJ2-3, with D uncertain. This CDR3 is built from 15 residues. Trimming removed 0 bases at V and 4 bases at J, with 12 bases between. Germline values: CDR1 SGHRS, CDR2 YFSETQ. In DNA form, the CDR3 reads TGCGCCAGCAGCTTGGATGGCGGTAATTCAGATACGCAGTATTTT. Amino acids: CASSLDGGNSDTQYF.

This clone was observed once. This sequence joins TRBV5-4 and TRBJ1-2; a possible D gene is TRBD1 (6 bases). In germline, CDR1 is SGHNT, CDR2 YYREEE (reference sequence). Between the trimmed V and J ends, which lost 4 bases and 6 bases, there was a span of 16 bases. This CDR3 region has 14 residues. CDR3 sequence reads: CASSIEQGPHGYTF. The CDR3, as DNA: TGTGCCAGCAGCATTGAACAGGGACCGCATGGCTACACCTTC.

This clone has only a few counts. The chain couples TRBV7-8 to TRBJ2-7, with 8 bases matching TRBD1. Losses at the gene ends were 4 bases for V and 3 bases for J; bases not matched to a gene: 8. In germline, CDR1 is SGHVS, CDR2 FQNEAQ. This CDR3 has 15 residues. CDR3 in DNA: TGTGCCAGCAGCTCTCGGACAGGGAAAAACTACGAGCAGTACTTC. It specifies CASSSRTGKNYEQYF.

V and J are TRBV7-9 and TRBJ1-6, with TRBD1 matching over 7 bases. Germline V gene lookup returns CDR1 SEHNR and CDR2 FQNEAQ (reference sequence). V trimming: 1 base; J trimming: 7 bases; junction bases outside the gene matches: 1. The CDR3 covers 14 residues. CDR3 protein: CASSLVQGNSPLHF. In nucleotides, the CDR3 is TGTGCCAGCAGCTTAGTACAGGGGAATTCACCCCTCCACTTT. The variable domain in full, with the rest retrieved from reference TRBV7-9 and TRBJ1-6, is DTGVSQNPRHKITKRGQNVTFRCDPISEHNRLYWYRQTLGQGPEFLTYFQNEAQLEKSRLLSDRFSAERPKGSFSTLEIQRTEQGDSAMYLCASSLVQGNSPLHFGNGTRLTVT.

The chain uses TRBV7-8 and TRBJ1-5; no clear D. This CDR3 is built from 12 residues. The V end was cut by 0 bases, the J end by 6 bases, with 3 bases between. Germline-derived CDR1 and CDR2 are SGHVS and FQNEAQ. The CDR3 region has the DNA TGTGCCAGCAGCTTAGCCAGTCAGCCCCAGCATTTT. Translating it yields CASSLASQPQHF.

The V and J genes are TRBV11-1 and TRBJ2-7, with TRBD2 as a possible D gene (6 bases). V was pared by 5 bases and J by 0 bases, with 11 bases between. This CDR3 is built from 14 residues. Germline CDR1 and CDR2: SGHAT and FQDESV (reference sequence). CDR3 in amino acids: CASSRGVDSYEQYF. The CDR3 bases are TGTGCCAGCAGCCGCGGGGTAGACTCCTACGAGCAGTACTTC.

CDR3 DNA: TGCAGTGCTAGTCCCCTAGCGGGAGAGCGAGAGACCCAGTACTTC. Translated: CSASPLAGERETQYF. J is TRBJ2-5 and V is TRBV20-1; 10 positions agree with TRBD2. This CDR3 is 15 amino acids long. Per the germline V gene, CDR1 is DFQATT and CDR2 is SNEGSKA (reference sequence). The trim removed 3 bases at V and 4 bases at J, leaving 8 bases unmatched.

The chain links TRBV12-3 or TRBV12-4 to TRBJ1-1, with a tentative D call TRBD1 (6 bases). Trimming took 2 bases from V and 10 from J, leaving 14 bases between them. The CDR3 runs to 13 residues. The CDR3 region is CASSLFTGLGAFF. The CDR3 DNA follows: TGTGCCAGCAGTTTATTTACAGGGCTCGGAGCTTTCTTT.

V usage is TRBV7-9 and J usage is TRBJ2-2; perhaps TRBD2 as D (5 bases). The germline gives CDR1 SEHNR, CDR2 FQNEAQ (reference sequence). V dropped 2 bases and J dropped 4 bases, with 17 bases sitting between them. The CDR3 is 17 amino acids. DNA for the CDR3: TGTGCCAGCAGCTTAAGATTCCGGGGTGGGAGCACCGGGGAGCTGTTTTTT. Translating gives CASSLRFRGGSTGELFF.

The V and J genes are TRBV5-1 and TRBJ1-5; D possibly corresponds to TRBD1 (6 bases). The V gene lost 0 bases and the J gene lost 9 bases, with 13 bases spanning the gap. CDR3 length: 14 amino acids. CDR1 and CDR2 (germline): SGHRS, YFSETQ. The CDR3 coding sequence is TGCGCCAGCAGCTTGGCCTCAGGGGACGGGCCCCAGCATTTT. Its translation is CASSLASGDGPQHF.

The chain recombines TRBV6-5 with TRBJ2-1, with 7 bases identical to TRBD2. Unmatched junction bases numbered 15, after V lost 10 bases and J lost 6 bases. The germline CDR1 and CDR2 sequences are MNHEY and SVGAGI. The CDR3 consists of 15 residues. CDR3 loop: CATKLGEGTFNEQFF. For the CDR3, the DNA is TGTGCCACGAAATTAGGGGAGGGGACCTTCAATGAGCAGTTCTTC.

The V gene is TRBV5-6, the J gene TRBJ2-5; D is possibly TRBD1 (5 bases). Germline V gene sequence: CDR1 SGHDT, CDR2 YYEEEE. Between the trimmed V and J ends, which lost 0 bases and 12 bases, there was a span of 15 bases. CDR3 length equals 13 residues. The CDR3 nucleotides are TGTGCCAGCAGCTTGGTCGGTTTCAGGGCAGAGTACTTC. This sequence encodes CASSLVGFRAEYF.

The chain has TRBV7-9 and TRBJ2-5; TRBD1 agrees at 9 bases. V lost 4 bases to trimming and J lost 10 bases; unmatched junction nucleotides: 13. Germline lookup yields CDR1 SEHNR and CDR2 FQNEAQ (reference sequence). The CDR3 spans 15 residues. This CDR3 is CASSWRDQGQGNQYF. The CDR3, as DNA: TGTGCCAGCAGCTGGAGGGACCAAGGACAGGGGAACCAGTACTTC.